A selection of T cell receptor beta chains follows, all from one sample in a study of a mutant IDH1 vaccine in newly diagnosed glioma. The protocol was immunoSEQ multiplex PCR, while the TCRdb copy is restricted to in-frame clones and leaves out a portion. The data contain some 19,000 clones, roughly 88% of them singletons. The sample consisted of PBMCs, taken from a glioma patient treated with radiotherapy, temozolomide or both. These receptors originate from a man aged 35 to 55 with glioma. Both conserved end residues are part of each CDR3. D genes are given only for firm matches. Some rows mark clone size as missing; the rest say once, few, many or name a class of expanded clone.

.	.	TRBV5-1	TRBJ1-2	TGCGCCAGCAGCTTGGACAACATGAACTATGGCTACACCTTC	CASSLDNMNYGYTF
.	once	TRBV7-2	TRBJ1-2	TGTGCCAGCAGCGACCTGAGTGTAAGGAGGACAAATCCCCTTACCTTC	CASSDLSVRRTNPLTF
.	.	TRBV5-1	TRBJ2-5	TGCGCCAGCAGTGTGAACGGTGGGGGGCACCAAGAGACCCAGTACTTC	CASSVNGGGHQETQYF
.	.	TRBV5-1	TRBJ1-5	TGCGCCAGCAGCTTGGCCGGGGGTTATCAGCCCCAGCATTTT	CASSLAGGYQPQHF
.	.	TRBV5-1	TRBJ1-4	TGCGCCAGCAGCTTGGATGGGGCCAGGGATGAAAAACTGTTTTTT	CASSLDGARDEKLFF
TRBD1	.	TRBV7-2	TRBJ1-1	TGTGCCAGCAGCTTAGAAGGACAGGGTACTGAAGCTTTCTTT	CASSLEGQGTEAFF
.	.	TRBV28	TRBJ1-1	TGTGCCAGCAGCCCCCGACCTACTGAAGCTTTCTTT	CASSPRPTEAFF
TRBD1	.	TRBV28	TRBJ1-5	TGTGCCAGCACGGACAGGACTCAGCCCCAGCATTTT	CASTDRTQPQHF
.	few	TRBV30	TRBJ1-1	TGTGCGGCGGGCGACACTGAAGCTTTCTTT	CAAGDTEAFF
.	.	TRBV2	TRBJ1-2	TGTGCCAGCAGTGAGAACAGCCCCTATGGCTACACCTTC	CASSENSPYGYTF
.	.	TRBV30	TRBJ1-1	TGTGCCTCCTACAAAAACACTGAAGCTTTCTTT	CASYKNTEAFF
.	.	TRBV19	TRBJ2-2	TGTGCCAGTAGTAGGGGGGTGGGACAGGGTTTGGGTAGCGGGATCCGAACCGGGGAGCTGTTTTTT	CASSRGVGQGLGSGIRTGELFF
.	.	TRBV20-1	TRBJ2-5	TGCAGTGCTAGAAGCGGGGAGACCCAGTACTTC	CSARSGETQYF
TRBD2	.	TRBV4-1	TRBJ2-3	TGCGCCAGCAGCCAAGATCCGGCCGTGTGGGGGGGGCAGTATTTT	CASSQDPAVWGGQYF
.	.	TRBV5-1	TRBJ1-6	TGCGCCAGCAGCTTGGAGGCCAGCTATAATTCACCCCTCCACTTT	CASSLEASYNSPLHF
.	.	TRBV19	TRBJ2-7	TGTGCCAGTAGTATACGGGCGGGGACGAGTTACGAGCAGTACTTC	CASSIRAGTSYEQYF
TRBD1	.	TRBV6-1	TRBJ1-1	TGTGCCAGCAGTGGACGGACAGGGGTCACTGAAGCTTTCTTT	CASSGRTGVTEAFF
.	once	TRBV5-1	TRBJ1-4	TGCGCCAGCAGCTTGTCCCCGCACCGTGATGAAAAACTGTTTTTT	CASSLSPHRDEKLFF
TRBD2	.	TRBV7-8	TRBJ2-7	TGTGCCAGCAGCGCCTTCGGGGGGTCCCATTGGTACGAGCAGTACTTC	CASSAFGGSHWYEQYF
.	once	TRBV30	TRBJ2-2	TGTGCCTGGGCACTCAAGGGGTCCGCCGGGGAGCTGTTTTTT	CAWALKGSAGELFF
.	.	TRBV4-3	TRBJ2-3	TGCGCCAGCAGCCAAGACCCGGCAGATACGCAGTATTTT	CASSQDPADTQYF
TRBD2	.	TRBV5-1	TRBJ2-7	TGCGCCAGCAGCTTCGGGGGGGACCACGAGCAGTACTTC	CASSFGGDHEQYF
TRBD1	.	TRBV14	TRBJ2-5	TGTGCCAGCAGCCAAGATCTCCAGGGGGCTAGGCCTGGGGAGACCCAGTACTTC	CASSQDLQGARPGETQYF
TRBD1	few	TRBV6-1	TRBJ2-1	TGTGCCAGCAGTGAGCGACAGGGGGCGGGTGAGCAGTTCTTC	CASSERQGAGEQFF
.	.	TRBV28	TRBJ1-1	TGTGCCAGCAGTTCCTCAGGACCGGACACTGAAGCTTTCTTT	CASSSSGPDTEAFF
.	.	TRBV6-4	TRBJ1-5	TGTGCCAGCAGCTCCGAGGGGGGTCAGCCCCAGCATTTT	CASSSEGGQPQHF
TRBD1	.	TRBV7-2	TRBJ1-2	TGTGCCAGCAGCTTAGACAGGGGGAACTATGGCTACACCTTC	CASSLDRGNYGYTF
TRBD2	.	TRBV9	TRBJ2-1	TGTGCCAGCAGCGTAGGGCTAGCGGGAAGGGCCTACAATGAGCAGTTCTTC	CASSVGLAGRAYNEQFF